These 7 T cell receptor beta chains were all obtained from the same sample, sequenced in a study of regulatory T cells in long-lasting Graves disease. Time point denoted: newly diagnosed GD, antithyroid drugs for less than 3 months. PBMC-derived RNA was used for the TCR library. According to the study, TCR beta libraries were built with iRepertoire HTBI primers and CDR3-region Arm-PCR. One entry per CDR3 protein results from TCRdb running MiXCR on the multiplex PCR reads. The sample shows hundreds of thousands of distinct CDR3 sequences, more than 15% of them seen only once. The same sample was also used in a study of T cells in Graves' hyperthyroidism and ophthalmopathy.

Sample: peripheral blood mononuclear cells (PBMCs), taken at new diagnosis, from a patient treated with antithyroid drugs. Receptors were obtained from a young man with Graves disease.

V gene TRBV19 combines with J gene TRBJ2-1, with a tentative D call TRBD2 (6 bases). In germline, CDR1 is LNHDA, CDR2 SQIVND (reference sequence). The germline V and J ends were trimmed by 9 bases and 9 bases, with 21 bases remaining between them. This CDR3 is built from 14 residues. CDR3 loop: CASSSGGRWGEQFF. The CDR3 DNA reads TGTGCCAGCAGCAGCGGAGGGCGGTGGGGTGAGCAGTTCTTC.

This clonotype was counted at least ten times. Here the CDR3 reads CASSLNMVLYEQYF. CDR3 coding DNA: TGTGCCAGCAGTCTGAACATGGTTCTGTACGAGCAGTACTTC. The chain recombines TRBV12-3 or TRBV12-4 with TRBJ2-7; D is unresolved. The CDR3 length is 14 residues. Trimming took off 5 bases at V and 4 bases at J, with 15 bases between the two ends.

This clonotype was seen ten or more times. The chain joins TRBV6-2 or TRBV6-3 to TRBJ1-2; D perhaps matches TRBD1 (5 bases). The V gene lost 6 bases and the J gene lost 4 bases, with 15 bases spanning the gap. The CDR3 extends over 14 amino acids. CDR1 is MNHEY, CDR2 SVGEGT, per germline. The CDR3 DNA sequence: TGTGCCAGCAGCTCGGGACTGGGCCTCTATGGCTACACCTTC. This encodes CASSSGLGLYGYTF.

This clonotype was picked up a small number of times. This rearrangement joins TRBV2 to TRBJ2-5; 11 nucleotides agree with TRBD2. The germline V gene encodes CDR1 SNHLY and CDR2 FYNNEI. V trimming: 6 bases; J trimming: 5 bases; junction bases outside the gene matches: 14. This CDR3 comprises 17 residues. This CDR3 reads CASRRDRSGRAGETQYF. The CDR3, as DNA: TGTGCCAGCAGGAGAGATCGTAGCGGGAGGGCAGGGGAGACCCAGTACTTC.

This clonotype occurred many times. The chain has TRBV30 and TRBJ1-5; D gene uncertain. The CDR3 has 14 amino acids. V lost 2 bases to trimming and J lost 7 bases, with 15 bases between them. Germline CDR1 reads GTSNPN; CDR2 reads SVGIG (reference sequence). CDR3 in DNA: TGTGCCTGGAGTCATCAAGGCCGAGGGCAGCCCCAGCATTTT. The encoded protein is CAWSHQGRGQPQHF. Using reference TRBV30 and TRBJ1-5 for the parts outside the CDR3, the full variable domain is SQTIHQWPATLVQPVGSPLSLECTVEGTSNPNLYWYRQAAGRGLQLLFYSVGIGQISSEVPQNLSASRPQDRQFILSSKKLLLSDSGFYLCAWSHQGRGQPQHFGDGTRLSIL.

This clonotype was seen many times. The chain joins TRBV7-3 to TRBJ2-5, with unresolved D. The CDR3 sequence is 13 residues long. Trimming removed 1 base from V and 4 bases from J, with 7 bases in between. Germline V gene sequence: CDR1 SGHTA, CDR2 FQGTGA. CDR3 sequence reads: CASSLSQRETQYF. The CDR3 nucleotides read TGTGCCAGCAGCTTAAGCCAGAGAGAGACCCAGTACTTC.

This clonotype appeared a few times. The chain links TRBV6-2 or TRBV6-3 to TRBJ2-3; a possible D gene is TRBD1 (5 bases). The CDR3 extends over 12 amino acids. Germline assignment: CDR1 MNHEY and CDR2 SVGEGT. V was pared by 8 bases and J by 6 bases, with 12 bases between. The chain's CDR3 is CASGAARDTQYF. The CDR3 nucleotides read TGTGCCAGCGGGGCCGCACGGGATACGCAGTATTTT.